The T cell receptor beta chain described here comes from a study of T cells in Graves' hyperthyroidism and ophthalmopathy (dated by TCRdb to the late 2010s). Study-wide context: TCR V-J signatures able to tell the groups apart were searched for in a discovery cohort of 90 to 100 patients, of whom around 42 had Graves' ophthalmopathy and around 57 had stable Graves' hyperthyroidism. The 100 discovery patients were divided at random into training and test sets in a 7:3 ratio. Thyroid tissue and blood T-cell repertoires from about 6 Graves' hyperthyroidism patients were also compared in the study. Once sampling was done, hyperthyroidism patients were given methimazole at a starting dose of 30 mg daily, whereas ophthalmopathy patients were given high-dose intravenous methylprednisolone. The paper reports TCR Vbeta CDR3 sequencing of some 140 peripheral blood samples: approximately 43 ophthalmopathy, fewer than 80 hyperthyroidism and 17 progressor patients. Prospective prediction of ophthalmopathy was tested in an independent validation cohort consisting of fewer than 20 hyperthyroidism patients and over 15 patients who later progressed to ophthalmopathy. The paper as a whole reports these results and caveats: During validation, the model predicted progression to ophthalmopathy a median of around six months ahead of onset, with approximately 70% sensitivity and under 85% specificity. Most expanded thyroid clonotypes (frequency above 0.001) were also found in blood, which suggests that blood repertoires may mirror thyroid immune responses. No statistical method was used to fix the sample size in advance, and group allocation was not hidden from the investigators. Ophthalmopathy was separated from stable hyperthyroidism by a 13 V-J signature model, with about 86% sensitivity and about 81% specificity obtained in cross-validation and 80%/75% obtained in testing.

The V end loses 1 base and the J end loses 2 bases, and a stretch of 15 bases separates them. The germline V gene supplies CDR1 SGHVS and CDR2 FQNEAQ. From cysteine to phenylalanine, the CDR3 is 18 amino acids long. Just the 54-base CDR3 DNA is kept, in frame starting at base 1. The study excluded patients with uncontrolled infections, other autoimmune diseases, pregnancy or lactation. Diagnoses relied on clinical symptoms, serum thyroxine and TRAb, thyroid ultrasound and orbital computed tomography. Trizol reagent was used to extract total RNA, and RNA quality was then checked on an Agilent 2100 Bioanalyzer. Amplification of TCR beta CDR3 regions was carried out from RNA transcripts. For the first round of RT-PCR on the TCR CDR3, the HTBI primer set was used together with the Qiagen OneStep RT-PCR kit. A second multiplex PCR round built the libraries, followed by size selection and purification. Sequencing of the libraries was done on an Illumina HiSeq2000 using paired-end 100 bp reads. In the authors' own workflow: SOAPnuke was used to process the raw data, with reads discarded if the reads contained adapters or uncalled bases, had a mean Phred below 15, or lacked an exact constant-primer or identifier match. COPE v1.2.5 was used to merge high-quality paired reads, and clonotypes were defined as unique nucleotide sequences. MiTCR v1.1 was used to align the clonotypes against IMGT TRBV, TRBD and TRBJ reference segments. The analysis included only V-J combinations with a frequency above 0.0001, which together covered approximately 99% of the repertoires. A TCS score was defined as the ratio of F50 (clonal expansion) to E x V (chaos), with BLOSUM62-based TCRdist applied between CDR3 peptides within each V-J. Welch's t-statistics and random forest reduced roughly 540 V-J features to about 13, which were used in a naive Bayes classifier (R e1071). Thyroid-blood repertoire similarity was quantified with the Morisita-Horn index. TCRdb trimmed public reads at Q25 via fastp, called clones via MiXCR and kept in-frame beta chains. Each CDR3 protein gets just one entry, which takes the most common genes and DNA from the rows behind it. TCRdb's processing, not the study's, gives the V and J calls here. In this sample the table shows about 660,000 distinct CDR3 sequences, less than 45% of which occur a single time. The ten largest account for 7% to 7.5% of the sample.

This clonotype was seen ten or more times. Which antigen it targets is not known. The record has no base qualities; no much larger clone is one base away. The clonotype was recovered from an adult man with Graves' disease, either hyperthyroidism or ophthalmopathy (not recorded which). Sequenced input: peripheral blood or thyroid tissue (not recorded which). This sequence uses TRBV7-8 and TRBJ2-6, with TRBD1 tentatively as D gene (5 bases match). Here is the DNA: TGTGCCAGCAGCTTAGAGGGCCAGGGCGTACCTGGGGCCAACGTCCTGACTTTC. This gives the protein CASSLEGQGVPGANVLTF.